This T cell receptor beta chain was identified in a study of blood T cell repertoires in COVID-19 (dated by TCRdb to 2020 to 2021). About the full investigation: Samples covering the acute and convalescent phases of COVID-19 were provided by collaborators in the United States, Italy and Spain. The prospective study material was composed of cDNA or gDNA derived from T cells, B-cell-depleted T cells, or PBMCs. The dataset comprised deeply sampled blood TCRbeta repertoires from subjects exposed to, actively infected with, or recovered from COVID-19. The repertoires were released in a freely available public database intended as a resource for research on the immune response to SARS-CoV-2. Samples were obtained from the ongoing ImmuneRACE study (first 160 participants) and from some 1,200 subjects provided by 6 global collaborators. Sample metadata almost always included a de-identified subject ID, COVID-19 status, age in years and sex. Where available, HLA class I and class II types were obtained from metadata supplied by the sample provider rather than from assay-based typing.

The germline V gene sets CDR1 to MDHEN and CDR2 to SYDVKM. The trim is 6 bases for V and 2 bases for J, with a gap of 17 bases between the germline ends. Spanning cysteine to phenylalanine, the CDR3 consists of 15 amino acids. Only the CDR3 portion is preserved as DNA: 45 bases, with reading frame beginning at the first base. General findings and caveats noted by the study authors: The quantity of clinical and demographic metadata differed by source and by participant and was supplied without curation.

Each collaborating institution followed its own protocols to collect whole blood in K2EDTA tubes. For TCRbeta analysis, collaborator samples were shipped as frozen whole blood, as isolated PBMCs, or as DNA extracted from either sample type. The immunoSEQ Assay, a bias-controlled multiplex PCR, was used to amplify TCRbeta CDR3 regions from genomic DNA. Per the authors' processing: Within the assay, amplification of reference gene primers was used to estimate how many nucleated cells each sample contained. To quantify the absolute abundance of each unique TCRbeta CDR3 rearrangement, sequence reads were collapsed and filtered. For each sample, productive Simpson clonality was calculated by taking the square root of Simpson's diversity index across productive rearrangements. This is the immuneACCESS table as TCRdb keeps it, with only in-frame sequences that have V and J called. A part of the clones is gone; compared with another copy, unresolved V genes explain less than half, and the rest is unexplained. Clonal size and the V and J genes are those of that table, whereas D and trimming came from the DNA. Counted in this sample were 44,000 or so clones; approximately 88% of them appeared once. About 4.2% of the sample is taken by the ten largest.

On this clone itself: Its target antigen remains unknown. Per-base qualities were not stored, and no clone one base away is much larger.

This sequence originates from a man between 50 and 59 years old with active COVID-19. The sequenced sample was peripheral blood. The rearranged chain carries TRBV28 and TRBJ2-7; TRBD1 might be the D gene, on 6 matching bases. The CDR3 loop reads CASRPQGVTPYEQYF. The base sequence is TGTGCCAGCAGGCCACAGGGTGTAACCCCCTACGAGCAGTACTTC.